This T cell receptor beta chain was documented in a study of T cell responses to AZD1222 COVID-19 vaccine. Findings and limits, study-wide: The repertoires were collected only after the peak T cell response.

CDR1 is PRHDT, CDR2 FYEKMQ, per germline (reference sequence). The CDR3 length is 14 residues. V lost 4 bases and J lost 2, with 10 bases in between. Profiled with immunoSEQ multiplex PCR; TCRdb holds only in-frame clones, not every one. This table holds some 140,000 clones, roughly 90% found once. As concerns this clone: The target antigen is unknown.

The chain uses TRBV13 and TRBJ2-3; no clear D gene. This clonotype was obtained from an adult in good health. The material was peripheral blood, obtained on day 0 of AZD1222 vaccination. The CDR3 protein is CASSSDGFTDTQYF. CDR3 nucleotide sequence: TGTGCCAGCAGCTCGGACGGCTTCACAGATACGCAGTATTTT.